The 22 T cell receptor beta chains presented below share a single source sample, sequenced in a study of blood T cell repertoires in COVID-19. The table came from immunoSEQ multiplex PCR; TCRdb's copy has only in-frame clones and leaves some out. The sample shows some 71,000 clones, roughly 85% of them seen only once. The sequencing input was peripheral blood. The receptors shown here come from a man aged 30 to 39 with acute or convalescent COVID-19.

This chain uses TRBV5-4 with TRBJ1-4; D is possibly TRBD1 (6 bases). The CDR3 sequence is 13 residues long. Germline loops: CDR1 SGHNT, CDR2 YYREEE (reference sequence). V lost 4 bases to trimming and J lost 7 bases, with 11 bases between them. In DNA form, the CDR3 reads TGTGCCAGCAGCCTACAGGGAAGTGAAAAACTGTTTTTT. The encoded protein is CASSLQGSEKLFF.

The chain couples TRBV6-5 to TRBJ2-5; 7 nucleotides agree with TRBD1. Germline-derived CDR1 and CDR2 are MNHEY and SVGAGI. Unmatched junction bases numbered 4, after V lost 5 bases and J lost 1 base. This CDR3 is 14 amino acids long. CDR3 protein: CASSKQGSQETQYF. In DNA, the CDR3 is TGTGCCAGCAGTAAACAGGGGTCCCAAGAGACCCAGTACTTC.

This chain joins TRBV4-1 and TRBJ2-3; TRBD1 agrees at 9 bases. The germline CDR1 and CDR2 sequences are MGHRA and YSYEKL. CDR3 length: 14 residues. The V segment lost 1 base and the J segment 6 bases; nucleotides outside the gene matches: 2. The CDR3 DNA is TGCGCCAGCAGCCAAGGGACAGGGGAGGATACGCAGTATTTT. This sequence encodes CASSQGTGEDTQYF.

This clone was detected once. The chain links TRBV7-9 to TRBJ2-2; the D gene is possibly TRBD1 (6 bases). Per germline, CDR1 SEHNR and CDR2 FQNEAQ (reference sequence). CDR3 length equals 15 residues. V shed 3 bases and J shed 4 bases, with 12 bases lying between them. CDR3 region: CASSLPGVGTGELFF. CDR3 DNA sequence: TGTGCCAGCAGCTTGCCAGGGGTCGGCACCGGGGAGCTGTTTTTT. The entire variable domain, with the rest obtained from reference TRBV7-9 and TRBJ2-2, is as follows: DTGVSQNPRHKITKRGQNVTFRCDPISEHNRLYWYRQTLGQGPEFLTYFQNEAQLEKSRLLSDRFSAERPKGSFSTLEIQRTEQGDSAMYLCASSLPGVGTGELFFGEGSRLTVL.

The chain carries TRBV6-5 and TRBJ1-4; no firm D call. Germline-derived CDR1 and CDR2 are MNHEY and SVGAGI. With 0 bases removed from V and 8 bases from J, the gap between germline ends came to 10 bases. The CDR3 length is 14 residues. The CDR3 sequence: CASSYSAGVEKLFF. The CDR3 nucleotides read TGTGCCAGCAGTTACTCCGCCGGGGTCGAAAAACTGTTTTTT.

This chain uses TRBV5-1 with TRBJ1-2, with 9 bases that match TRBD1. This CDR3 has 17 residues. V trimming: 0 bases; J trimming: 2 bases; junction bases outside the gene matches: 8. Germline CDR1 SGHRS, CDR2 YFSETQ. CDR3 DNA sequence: TGCGCCAGCAGCTTGGGTACAGGGGGCGCGGGGAACTATGGCTACACCTTC. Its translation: CASSLGTGGAGNYGYTF.

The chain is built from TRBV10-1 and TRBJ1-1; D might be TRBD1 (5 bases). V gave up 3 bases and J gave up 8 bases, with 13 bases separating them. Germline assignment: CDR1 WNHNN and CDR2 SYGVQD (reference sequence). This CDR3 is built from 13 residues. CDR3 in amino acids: CASSDGGPLEAFF. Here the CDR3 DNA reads TGCGCCAGCAGTGACGGGGGACCTTTGGAAGCTTTCTTT.

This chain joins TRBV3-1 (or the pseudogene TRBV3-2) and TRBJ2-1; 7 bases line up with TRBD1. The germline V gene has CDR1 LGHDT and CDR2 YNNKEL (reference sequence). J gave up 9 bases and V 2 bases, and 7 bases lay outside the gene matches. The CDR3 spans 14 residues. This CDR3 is CASSQPTGAGEQFF. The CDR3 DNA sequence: TGTGCCAGCAGCCAACCTACAGGGGCGGGTGAGCAGTTCTTC.

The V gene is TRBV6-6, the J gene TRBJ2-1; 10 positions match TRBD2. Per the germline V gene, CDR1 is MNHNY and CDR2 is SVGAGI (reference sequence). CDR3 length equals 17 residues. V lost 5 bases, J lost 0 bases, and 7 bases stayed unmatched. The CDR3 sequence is CASSPSGGGSSYNEQFF. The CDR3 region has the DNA TGTGCCAGCAGTCCCAGCGGGGGGGGGAGCTCCTACAATGAGCAGTTCTTC.

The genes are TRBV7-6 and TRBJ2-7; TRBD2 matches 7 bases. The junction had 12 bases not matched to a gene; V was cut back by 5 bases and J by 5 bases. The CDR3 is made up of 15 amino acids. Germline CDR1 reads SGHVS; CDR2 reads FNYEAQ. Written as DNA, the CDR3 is TGTGCCAGCAGCCACCGCGGGGGAGCGGGCCACGAGCAGTACTTC. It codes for CASSHRGGAGHEQYF.

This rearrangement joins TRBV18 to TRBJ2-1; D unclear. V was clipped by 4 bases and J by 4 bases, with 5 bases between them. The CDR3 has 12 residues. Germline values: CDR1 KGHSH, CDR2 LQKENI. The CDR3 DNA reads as TGTGCCAGCTCACAATTATACAATGAGCAGTTCTTC. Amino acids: CASSQLYNEQFF.

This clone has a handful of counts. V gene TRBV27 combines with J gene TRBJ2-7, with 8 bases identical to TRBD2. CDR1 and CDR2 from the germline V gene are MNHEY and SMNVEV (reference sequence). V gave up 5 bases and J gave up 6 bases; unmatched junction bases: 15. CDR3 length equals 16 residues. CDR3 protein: CASSVSGTRFRSEQYV. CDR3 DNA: TGTGCCAGCAGTGTTTCCGGGACTAGGTTTCGGAGCGAGCAGTACGTC.

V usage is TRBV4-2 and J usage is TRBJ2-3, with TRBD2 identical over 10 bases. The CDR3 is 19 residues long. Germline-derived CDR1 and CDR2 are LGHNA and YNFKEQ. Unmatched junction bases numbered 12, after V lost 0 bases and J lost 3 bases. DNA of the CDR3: TGTGCCAGCAGCCAAGATTGGGCTTTAGCGGGGGGCCATACAGATACGCAGTATTTT. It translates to CASSQDWALAGGHTDTQYF.

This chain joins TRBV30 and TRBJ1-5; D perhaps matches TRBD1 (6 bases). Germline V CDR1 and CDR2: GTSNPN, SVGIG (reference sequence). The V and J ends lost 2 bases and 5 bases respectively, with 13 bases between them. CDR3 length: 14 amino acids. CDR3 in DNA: TGTGCCTGGAGTCTACAGGGTTACGATCAGCCCCAGCATTTT. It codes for CAWSLQGYDQPQHF.

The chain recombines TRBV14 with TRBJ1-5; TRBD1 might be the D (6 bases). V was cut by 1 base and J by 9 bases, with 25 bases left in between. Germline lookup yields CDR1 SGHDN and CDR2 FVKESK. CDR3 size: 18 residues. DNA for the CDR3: TGTGCCAGCAGCCAAGCATGGGGAATCGACAGGCGACCCTTGCCCCAGCATTTT. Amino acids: CASSQAWGIDRRPLPQHF. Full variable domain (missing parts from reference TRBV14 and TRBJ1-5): EAGVTQFPSHSVIEKGQTVTLRCDPISGHDNLYWYRRVMGKEIKFLLHFVKESKQDESGMPNNRFLAERTGGTYSTLKVQPAELEDSGVYFCASSQAWGIDRRPLPQHFGDGTRLSIL.

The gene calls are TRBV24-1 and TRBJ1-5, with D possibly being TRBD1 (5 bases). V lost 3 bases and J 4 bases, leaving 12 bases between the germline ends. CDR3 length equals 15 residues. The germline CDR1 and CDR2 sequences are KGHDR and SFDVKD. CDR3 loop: CATSDPGRGNQPQHF. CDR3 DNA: TGTGCCACCAGTGATCCTGGACGGGGGAATCAGCCCCAGCATTTT.

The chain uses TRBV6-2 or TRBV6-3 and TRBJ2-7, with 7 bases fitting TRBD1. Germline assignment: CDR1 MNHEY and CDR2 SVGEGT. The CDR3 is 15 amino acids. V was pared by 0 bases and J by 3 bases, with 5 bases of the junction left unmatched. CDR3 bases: TGTGCCAGCAGTTACTCCAGGGCAGGGGGCTACGAGCAGTACTTC. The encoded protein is CASSYSRAGGYEQYF.

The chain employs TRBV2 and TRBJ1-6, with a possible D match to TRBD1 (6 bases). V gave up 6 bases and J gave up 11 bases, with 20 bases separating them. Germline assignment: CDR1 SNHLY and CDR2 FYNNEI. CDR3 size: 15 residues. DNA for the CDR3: TGTGCCAGCAGCGAAACCTCGTCGTCAGGGGCACCCCTCCACTTT. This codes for CASSETSSSGAPLHF.

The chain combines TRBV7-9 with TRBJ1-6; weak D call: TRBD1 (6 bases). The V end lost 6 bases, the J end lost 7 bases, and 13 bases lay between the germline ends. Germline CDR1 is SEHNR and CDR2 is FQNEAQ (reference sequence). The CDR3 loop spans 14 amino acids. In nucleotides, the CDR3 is TGTGCCAGCAGGGGGGCGAGAGAAAATTCACCCCTCCACTTT. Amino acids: CASRGARENSPLHF.

CDR3 residues: CASSLDQSTDTQYF. The CDR3 bases are TGTGCCAGCAGCTTAGATCAGTCGACAGATACGCAGTATTTT. The rearrangement joins TRBV7-9 to TRBJ2-3; no firm D call. Per the germline V gene, CDR1 is SEHNR and CDR2 is FQNEAQ (reference sequence). The CDR3 totals 14 residues. V shed 1 base and J shed 3 bases, with 8 bases lying between them.

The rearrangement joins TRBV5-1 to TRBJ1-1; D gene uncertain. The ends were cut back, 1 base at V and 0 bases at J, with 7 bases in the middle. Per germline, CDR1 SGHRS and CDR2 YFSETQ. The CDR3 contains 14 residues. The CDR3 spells CASSLYGVNTEAFF. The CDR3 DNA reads TGCGCCAGCAGCTTGTACGGGGTGAACACTGAAGCTTTCTTT.

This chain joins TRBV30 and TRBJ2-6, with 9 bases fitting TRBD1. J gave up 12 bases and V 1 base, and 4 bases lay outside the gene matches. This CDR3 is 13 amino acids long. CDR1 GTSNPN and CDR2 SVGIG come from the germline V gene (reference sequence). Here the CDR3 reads CAWSEDRGIVLTF. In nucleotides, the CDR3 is TGTGCCTGGAGTGAGGACAGGGGAATCGTCCTGACTTTC.